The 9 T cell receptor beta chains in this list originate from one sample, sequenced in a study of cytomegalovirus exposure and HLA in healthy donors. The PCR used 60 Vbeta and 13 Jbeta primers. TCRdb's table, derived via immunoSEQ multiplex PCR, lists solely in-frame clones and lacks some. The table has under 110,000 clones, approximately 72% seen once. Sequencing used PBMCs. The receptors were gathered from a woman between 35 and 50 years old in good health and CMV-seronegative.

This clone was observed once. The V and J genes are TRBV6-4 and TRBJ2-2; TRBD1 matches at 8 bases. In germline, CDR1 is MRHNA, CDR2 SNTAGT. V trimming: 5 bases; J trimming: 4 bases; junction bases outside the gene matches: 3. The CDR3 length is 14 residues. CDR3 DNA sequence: TGTGCCAGCAGTTCCGGGACAGGCACCGGGGAGCTGTTTTTT. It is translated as CASSSGTGTGELFF.

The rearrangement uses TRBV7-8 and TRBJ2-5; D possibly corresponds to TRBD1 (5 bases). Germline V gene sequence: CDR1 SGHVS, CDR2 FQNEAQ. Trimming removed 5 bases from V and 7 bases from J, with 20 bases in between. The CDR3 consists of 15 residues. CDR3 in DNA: TGTGCCAGCAGCCACCAGGACAAGCTCTTTGGGACCCAGTACTTC. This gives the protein CASSHQDKLFGTQYF.

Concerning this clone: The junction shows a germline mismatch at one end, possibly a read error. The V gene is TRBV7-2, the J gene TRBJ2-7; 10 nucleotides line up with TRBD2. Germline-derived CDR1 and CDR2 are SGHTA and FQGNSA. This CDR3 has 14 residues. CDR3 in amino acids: CASSPRASGRARDF. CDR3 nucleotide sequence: TGTGCCAGCAGCCCCCGAGCGAGCGGGAGGGCCCGGGACTTC.

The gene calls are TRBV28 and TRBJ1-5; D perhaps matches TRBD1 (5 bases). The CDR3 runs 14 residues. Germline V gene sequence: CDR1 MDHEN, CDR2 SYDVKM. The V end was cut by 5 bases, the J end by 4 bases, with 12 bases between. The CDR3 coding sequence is TGTGCCAGCAGTAGACAGCGCCTGAATCAGCCCCAGCATTTT. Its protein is CASSRQRLNQPQHF. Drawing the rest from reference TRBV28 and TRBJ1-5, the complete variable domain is DVKVTQSSRYLVKRTGEKVFLECVQDMDHENMFWYRQDPGLGLRLIYFSYDVKMKEKGDIPEGYSVSREKKERFSLILESASTNQTSMYLCASSRQRLNQPQHFGDGTRLSIL.

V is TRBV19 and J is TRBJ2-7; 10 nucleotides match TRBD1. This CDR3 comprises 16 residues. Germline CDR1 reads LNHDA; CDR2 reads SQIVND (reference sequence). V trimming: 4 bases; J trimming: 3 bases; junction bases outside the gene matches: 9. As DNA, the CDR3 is TGTGCCAGTAGTAGGGACAGGGGTCCAGGGGGCTACGAGCAGTACTTC. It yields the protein CASSRDRGPGGYEQYF.

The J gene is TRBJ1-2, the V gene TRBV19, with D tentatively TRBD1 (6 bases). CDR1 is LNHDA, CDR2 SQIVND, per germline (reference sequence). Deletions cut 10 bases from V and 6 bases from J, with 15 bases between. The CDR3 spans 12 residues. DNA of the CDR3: TGTGCCACCCAGGGGTTGATGGATGGCTACACCTTC. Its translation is CATQGLMDGYTF.

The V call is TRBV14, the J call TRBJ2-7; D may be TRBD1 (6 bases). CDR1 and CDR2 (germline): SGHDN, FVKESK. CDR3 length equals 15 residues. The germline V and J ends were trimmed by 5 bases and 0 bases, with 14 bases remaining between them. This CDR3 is CASSKRTASSYEQYF. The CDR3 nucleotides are TGTGCCAGCAGCAAGAGGACAGCGAGCTCCTACGAGCAGTACTTC.

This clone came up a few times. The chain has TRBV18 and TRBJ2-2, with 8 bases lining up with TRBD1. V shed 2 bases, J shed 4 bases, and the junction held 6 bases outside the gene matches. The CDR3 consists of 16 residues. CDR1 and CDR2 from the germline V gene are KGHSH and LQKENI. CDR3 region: CASSPTGGPVTGELFF. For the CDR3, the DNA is TGTGCCAGCTCACCAACAGGGGGGCCGGTCACCGGGGAGCTGTTTTTT.

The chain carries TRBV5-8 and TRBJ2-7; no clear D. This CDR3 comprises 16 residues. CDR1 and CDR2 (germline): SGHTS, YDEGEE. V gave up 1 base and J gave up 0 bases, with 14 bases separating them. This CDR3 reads CASSLNSAYSSYEQYF. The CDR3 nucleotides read TGTGCCAGCAGCTTGAATTCGGCTTACAGCTCCTACGAGCAGTACTTC.